What follows describes a single TCR beta chain. These data originate in a study of shared clonotypes between healthy human individuals. The CDR3 loop spans 15 amino acids. Germline V lookup: CDR1 SGHRS, CDR2 YFSETQ. V lost 4 bases to trimming and J lost 0 bases; unmatched junction nucleotides: 6. Sequenced by immunoSEQ multiplex PCR; TCRdb stores in-frame clones only, minus some. The table records almost 750,000 clones, roughly 72% of them present only once. The origin of this receptor is a woman aged 25 to 39 in good health. Material: memory CD4+ T cells sorted from blood. The subset denotes: CD45RA-negative fraction. The chain links TRBV5-1 to TRBJ2-5, with TRBD2 matching 7 bases. The CDR3 nucleotides are TGCGCCAGCAGCAAGCTTCTAGCGGACCAAGAGACCCAGTACTTC. It specifies CASSKLLADQETQYF.